This T cell receptor beta chain was sequenced in a study of cytomegalovirus exposure and HLA in healthy donors. Study findings and constraints: V- and J-gene trimming in TCR beta was tied to a missense DCLRE1C variant by an analysis performed later. Most TCR sequences proved rare, with some public TCRs found in many donors. Accurate prediction of HLA-A and HLA-B alleles (for most subjects) was reportedly achieved from TCR beta sequences. Later, an analysis showed that TCR beta chains associated with HLA were more clonally expanded than others that were equally common.

The CDR3 loop spans 14 amino acids. In germline, CDR1 is SGDLS, CDR2 YYNGEE. V was clipped by 0 bases and J by 4 bases; unmatched bases: 2. Of note for this clone: Its antigen is not identified.

It was with 60 Vbeta and 13 Jbeta primers that the PCR ran. Assay used: immunoSEQ multiplex PCR; TCRdb lists only in-frame clones, some missing. The table has 90,000 or so clones, roughly 78% seen once. This sequence originates from a male donor in good health and CMV-seropositive. Source material: PBMCs. The chain couples TRBV9 to TRBJ2-3; 7 nucleotides match TRBD2. The CDR3 DNA reads as TGTGCCAGCAGCGTAGTTGCGGGAGCAGATACGCAGTATTTT. Its protein is CASSVVAGADTQYF.